The next 16 T cell receptor beta chains were all read from a single sample in a study of neurological immune-mediated disorders. TCRdb used MiXCR to reprocess the 5' RACE reads, holding one entry per CDR3 protein. The sample lists 30,000 to 45,000 distinct CDR3 sequences, approximately 10% occurring once. The sequencing input was PBMCs. The receptor set was obtained from a woman aged 25-40 years with HTLV-1-associated myelopathy (HAM/TSP).

This clonotype was seen repeatedly, ten times or more. CDR3 nucleotides: TGTGCCAGCAGCTTAGCTGAGGTTGCTGAAGCTTTCTTT. Translated: CASSLAEVAEAFF. V usage is TRBV11-2 and J usage is TRBJ1-1; unclear D gene. This CDR3 region has 13 residues. CDR1 and CDR2 (germline): SGHAT, FQNNGV. Trimming stripped 1 base from V and 6 bases from J, with 9 bases between.

This clonotype was seen ten or more times. The rearrangement links TRBV20-1 to TRBJ2-1; TRBD1 is a possible D gene (5 bases). The V gene's germline CDR1 is DFQATT and CDR2 SNEGSKA (reference sequence). CDR3 size: 12 residues. The V and J ends lost 7 bases and 4 bases respectively, with 11 bases between them. The CDR3 sequence: CSGSQGYNEQFF. The CDR3 nucleotides are TGCAGTGGATCGCAGGGTTACAATGAGCAGTTCTTC.

This clonotype was seen at least ten times. V and J are TRBV20-1 and TRBJ2-3; the D gene could be TRBD1 or TRBD2 (5 bases each). V was cut by 0 bases and J by 2 bases, with 6 bases left in between. CDR1 is DFQATT, CDR2 SNEGSKA, per germline (reference sequence). This CDR3 has 13 amino acids. The CDR3 is CSARDGATDTQYF. CDR3 nucleotide sequence: TGCAGTGCTAGAGACGGGGCCACAGATACGCAGTATTTT.

In this sample, this clonotype turned up many times. The chain recombines TRBV5-5 with TRBJ1-1; no reliable D call. Germline V gene sequence: CDR1 SGHKS, CDR2 YYEKEE (reference sequence). V shed 0 bases and J shed 3 bases, with 12 bases lying between them. The CDR3 runs to 15 residues. In DNA form, the CDR3 reads TGTGCCAGCAGCTTGGTCGTTGGCATCCACACTGAAGCTTTCTTT. Its translation: CASSLVVGIHTEAFF.

Turning to this clonotype: Since the CDR3 does not end with the conserved phenylalanine or tryptophan, this likely comes from a read error. J is TRBJ2-7 and V is TRBV20-1; D could derive from TRBD1 or TRBD2 (5 bases each). This CDR3 is 12 amino acids long. Germline assignment: CDR1 DFQATT and CDR2 SNEGSKA (reference sequence). The germline V and J ends were trimmed by 5 bases and 6 bases, with 14 bases remaining between them. CDR3 nucleotides: TGCAGTGCTTCGAGCACGAGGGGCGAGCAGTACCTC. Protein: CSASSTRGEQYL.

There are many counts of this clonotype. V gene TRBV29-1 combines with J gene TRBJ1-2, with a tentative D call TRBD1 (6 bases). The CDR3 spans 14 residues. Germline assignment: CDR1 SQVTM and CDR2 ANQGSEA. Trimming shortened V by 0 bases and J by 8 bases, and 16 bases separated the two germline ends. CDR3 DNA: TGCAGCGTTGAAGAGGGGGGCAGGACCCTGGGCTACACCTTC. This gives the protein CSVEEGGRTLGYTF. Based on the CDR3 plus reference TRBV29-1 and TRBJ1-2, the full variable domain is SAVISQKPSRDICQRGTSLTIQCQVDSQVTMMFWYRQQPGQSLTLIATANQGSEATYESGFVIDKFPISRPNLTFSTLTVSNMSPEDSSIYLCSVEEGGRTLGYTFGSGTRLTVV.

This clonotype occurred many times. This sequence joins TRBV6-6 and TRBJ1-4; a possible D gene is TRBD1 (5 bases). V gave up 6 bases and J gave up 3 bases, with 17 bases separating them. CDR1 MNHNY and CDR2 SVGAGI come from the germline V gene (reference sequence). The length of the CDR3 is 16 residues. This CDR3 reads CASSFEGMRANEKLFF. CDR3 DNA: TGTGCCAGCAGCTTCGAGGGGATGCGTGCTAATGAAAAACTGTTTTTT.

This clonotype is judged medium-sized (0.01 to 0.1%). The rearrangement uses TRBV5-5 and TRBJ1-1, with D hard to call. Trimming shortened V by 1 base and J by 1 base, and 8 bases separated the two germline ends. The germline V gene has CDR1 SGHKS and CDR2 YYEKEE (reference sequence). The CDR3 is made up of 14 amino acids. CDR3 protein: CASSLRVGNTEAFF. The CDR3 nucleotides are TGTGCCAGCAGCTTGAGGGTGGGGAACACTGAAGCTTTCTTT.

This clonotype was found many times. The rearrangement joins TRBV5-1 to TRBJ1-2; no clear D gene. Trimming pared 1 base from V and 4 bases from J, leaving 20 bases between. Germline V gene lookup returns CDR1 SGHRS and CDR2 YFSETQ. This CDR3 region has 17 residues. The DNA of the CDR3 is TGCGCCAGCAGCTTGAGTAATTCCGGCTCCTCCTTCTATGGCTACACCTTC. As protein: CASSLSNSGSSFYGYTF. The full variable domain, completed using reference TRBV5-1 and TRBJ1-2, is KAGVTQTPRYLIKTRGQQVTLSCSPISGHRSVSWYQQTPGQGLQFLFEYFSETQRNKGNFPGRFSGRQFSNSRSEMNVSTLELGDSALYLCASSLSNSGSSFYGYTFGSGTRLTVV.

In its sample, this clonotype was seen many times. V usage is TRBV5-1 and J usage is TRBJ1-4; no clear D gene. CDR3 size: 17 residues. Germline CDR1 and CDR2: SGHRS and YFSETQ. V was shortened by 1 base and J by 0 bases, with 13 bases between the two germline ends. This chain's CDR3 is CASSLYAGLATNEKLFF. In DNA form, the CDR3 reads TGCGCCAGCAGCTTGTACGCAGGATTAGCAACTAATGAAAAACTGTTTTTT.

This clonotype showed up many times. This rearrangement joins TRBV20-1 to TRBJ2-1, with 13 bases that match TRBD2. Per germline, CDR1 DFQATT and CDR2 SNEGSKA (reference sequence). The CDR3 sequence is 16 residues long. V lost 6 bases to trimming and J lost 4 bases; unmatched junction nucleotides: 9. CDR3 bases: TGCAGTGCCATACGGACTAGCGGGGGCTCTTACAATGAGCAGTTCTTC. Amino acid sequence: CSAIRTSGGSYNEQFF.

This clonotype was found many times. The V and J genes are TRBV10-3 and TRBJ2-7, with 10 bases aligning to TRBD1. There are 14 residues in the CDR3. V dropped 10 bases and J dropped 3; count of bases not matched to a gene: 9. Germline CDR1 is ENHRY and CDR2 is SYGVKD. The CDR3 nucleotides read TGTGCCACCACCCAGGGACAGGGGTTCTACGAGCAGTACTTC. Translation gives CATTQGQGFYEQYF.

The table lists this clonotype with many counts. The V gene is TRBV5-1, the J gene TRBJ1-4; 8 nucleotides agree with TRBD1. The junction had 6 bases not matched to a gene; V was cut back by 0 bases and J by 5 bases. The CDR3 is 16 amino acids. The germline CDR1 and CDR2 sequences are SGHRS and YFSETQ. The CDR3 coding sequence is TGCGCCAGCAGCTTGGCTGGGACAGGAAAGAATGAAAAACTGTTTTTT. Translation gives CASSLAGTGKNEKLFF.

The chain's CDR3 is CASSQGRGEESYEQYF. The CDR3 nucleotides read TGCGCCAGCAGCCAGGGGCGTGGGGAGGAATCATACGAGCAGTACTTC. The V and J genes are TRBV5-1 and TRBJ2-7; D is perhaps TRBD1 or TRBD2 (6 bases each). This CDR3 comprises 16 residues. Germline values: CDR1 SGHRS, CDR2 YFSETQ. The V gene lost 4 bases and the J gene lost 4 bases, with 21 bases spanning the gap.

This clonotype was recorded many times. The chain joins TRBV7-2 to TRBJ1-4; D call uncertain. V lost 0 bases to trimming and J lost 5 bases, with 10 bases between them. Germline-derived CDR1 and CDR2 are SGHTA and FQGNSA. The CDR3 loop spans 15 amino acids. CDR3 sequence reads: CASSLAGSSNEKLFF. CDR3 bases: TGTGCCAGCAGCTTAGCGGGCAGCTCAAATGAAAAACTGTTTTTT.

In its sample, this clonotype was seen many times. The V call is TRBV5-1, the J call TRBJ1-2; 8 nucleotides agree with TRBD1. This CDR3 is built from 15 residues. V lost 5 bases to trimming and J lost 4 bases; unmatched junction nucleotides: 10. Germline CDR1 reads SGHRS; CDR2 reads YFSETQ. The chain's CDR3 is CASSPGQERIYGYTF. The DNA for the CDR3 is TGCGCCAGCAGTCCGGGACAGGAGAGAATCTATGGCTACACCTTC.